These 27 T cell receptor beta chains were all obtained from the same sample, sequenced in a study of cytomegalovirus exposure and HLA in healthy donors. The protocol was immunoSEQ multiplex PCR, while the TCRdb copy is restricted to in-frame clones and leaves out a portion. Of 200,000 to 250,000 clones detected, less than 85% appear once; the ten largest clones hold around 5.4%. Input material: PBMCs. The receptors were gathered from a woman aged 18 to 35 in good health and CMV-seronegative.

This clone appeared a single time. The V call is TRBV27, the J call TRBJ2-7, with 9 bases lining up with TRBD1. This CDR3 contains 14 residues. V trimming: 0 bases; J trimming: 5 bases; junction bases outside the gene matches: 2. Per germline, CDR1 MNHEY and CDR2 SMNVEV (reference sequence). In DNA form, the CDR3 reads TGTGCCAGCAGTTTATCGGGGACAGGGAACGAGCAGTACTTC. This codes for CASSLSGTGNEQYF.

This clone showed up just once. The genes are TRBV30 and TRBJ1-1, with D unclear. V was trimmed by 0 bases and J by 5 bases, leaving 10 bases between them. This CDR3 is built from 13 residues. CDR1 is GTSNPN, CDR2 SVGIG, per germline (reference sequence). CDR3 amino acids: CAWSVLGYTEAFF. The CDR3 coding sequence is TGTGCCTGGAGTGTACTGGGGTATACTGAAGCTTTCTTT.

This clone was detected a few times. This chain links TRBV18 with TRBJ1-2; 8 positions agree with TRBD1. V lost 3 bases to trimming and J lost 3 bases; unmatched junction nucleotides: 9. This CDR3 is 16 amino acids long. Germline assignment: CDR1 KGHSH and CDR2 LQKENI. CDR3 amino acids: CASSPRQGAQDYGYTF. The DNA for the CDR3 is TGTGCCAGCTCACCGCGCCAGGGGGCGCAGGACTATGGCTACACCTTC.

The chain links TRBV30 to TRBJ2-1, with D perhaps TRBD2 (6 bases). Trimming took 2 bases from V and 7 from J, leaving 18 bases between them. CDR1 and CDR2 (germline): GTSNPN, SVGIG (reference sequence). This CDR3 contains 15 residues. The CDR3 DNA is TGTGCCTGGAGTTATAGACTAGTCCGAGGTAATGAGCAGTTCTTC. Translation: CAWSYRLVRGNEQFF. The complete variable domain, with remaining parts taken from reference TRBV30 and TRBJ2-1, reads SQTIHQWPATLVQPVGSPLSLECTVEGTSNPNLYWYRQAAGRGLQLLFYSVGIGQISSEVPQNLSASRPQDRQFILSSKKLLLSDSGFYLCAWSYRLVRGNEQFFGPGTRLTVL.

This chain uses TRBV5-4 with TRBJ2-1; no clear D. The CDR3 consists of 15 residues. Trimming shortened V by 1 base and J by 0 bases, and 8 bases separated the two germline ends. Germline V gene data show CDR1 as SGHNT and CDR2 as YYREEE (reference sequence). This CDR3 reads CASSLKDSSYNEQFF. The CDR3 DNA is TGTGCCAGCAGCTTGAAGGATAGCTCCTACAATGAGCAGTTCTTC.

The chain uses TRBV30 and TRBJ1-3; D possibly corresponds to TRBD1 (5 bases). Germline V gene lookup returns CDR1 GTSNPN and CDR2 SVGIG (reference sequence). The CDR3 totals 13 residues. CDR3 in amino acids: CAWGILSGNTIYF. CDR3 bases: TGTGCATGGGGCATTCTCTCTGGAAACACCATATATTTT.

V and J are TRBV5-1 and TRBJ2-3; 11 nucleotides agree with TRBD2. Trimming at V came to 3 bases and at J to 0 bases, leaving 3 bases not matched to a gene. Germline V gene data show CDR1 as SGHRS and CDR2 as YFSETQ. There are 16 residues in the CDR3. Here the CDR3 DNA reads TGCGCCAGCAGCTCCGGACTAGCGGGCAGCACAGATACGCAGTATTTT. This translates into CASSSGLAGSTDTQYF. The full variable domain, its missing parts supplied by reference TRBV5-1 and TRBJ2-3, is KAGVTQTPRYLIKTRGQQVTLSCSPISGHRSVSWYQQTPGQGLQFLFEYFSETQRNKGNFPGRFSGRQFSNSRSEMNVSTLELGDSALYLCASSSGLAGSTDTQYFGPGTRLTVL.

This sequence joins TRBV2 and TRBJ2-3, with D perhaps TRBD1 or TRBD2 (5 bases each). Trimming took 5 bases from V and 3 from J, leaving 12 bases between them. Germline loops: CDR1 SNHLY, CDR2 FYNNEI. This CDR3 region has 14 residues. CDR3 DNA sequence: TGTGCCAGCAGTCCCTCGGGGCGGACAGATACGCAGTATTTT. Translation: CASSPSGRTDTQYF.

This clone has a handful of counts. This chain connects TRBV9 to TRBJ2-7, with D uncertain. The CDR3 runs to 12 residues. Deletions cut 3 bases from V and 0 bases from J, with 4 bases between. The germline V gene encodes CDR1 SGDLS and CDR2 YYNGEE. The CDR3 DNA reads TGTGCCAGCAGCGGGGACTCCTACGAGCAGTACTTC. Protein sequence: CASSGDSYEQYF.

The V and J genes are TRBV6-6 and TRBJ1-1; D uncertain. Looked up from germline, CDR1 is MNHNY and CDR2 is SVGAGI (reference sequence). The CDR3 runs to 13 residues. With 1 base removed from V and 7 bases from J, the gap between germline ends came to 10 bases. CDR3 protein: CASSYWGGNEAFF. DNA for the CDR3: TGTGCCAGCAGTTACTGGGGAGGGAATGAAGCTTTCTTT.

This sequence joins TRBV5-1 and TRBJ2-3; either TRBD1 or TRBD2 may supply D (6 bases each). CDR1 and CDR2 from the germline V gene are SGHRS and YFSETQ. This CDR3 has 15 residues. V gave up 4 bases and J gave up 1 base, with 13 bases separating them. CDR3 sequence (DNA): TGCGCCAGCAGCGGGGGGCAGGGACGCACAGATACGCAGTATTTT. It specifies CASSGGQGRTDTQYF. The full variable domain, with the rest looked up from reference TRBV5-1 and TRBJ2-3, is KAGVTQTPRYLIKTRGQQVTLSCSPISGHRSVSWYQQTPGQGLQFLFEYFSETQRNKGNFPGRFSGRQFSNSRSEMNVSTLELGDSALYLCASSGGQGRTDTQYFGPGTRLTVL.

This sequence joins TRBV6-4 and TRBJ2-7; 7 bases match TRBD2. The CDR3 extends over 16 amino acids. Germline V gives CDR1 MRHNA, CDR2 SNTAGT. The trim removed 0 bases at V and 3 bases at J, leaving 8 bases unmatched. The CDR3 coding sequence is TGTGCCAGCAGTGACTCGTCGGAGCGGGATGACTACGAGCAGTACTTC. This encodes CASSDSSERDDYEQYF.

The chain carries TRBV18 and TRBJ1-5, with 9 bases fitting TRBD1. The CDR3 has 14 amino acids. V shed 3 bases, J shed 5 bases, and the junction held 2 bases outside the gene matches. Germline V gene lookup returns CDR1 KGHSH and CDR2 LQKENI. The CDR3 region is CASSPGTGYQPQHF. CDR3 coding DNA: TGTGCCAGCTCACCCGGGACAGGGTATCAGCCCCAGCATTTT.

The V call is TRBV2, the J call TRBJ1-5; possible D gene TRBD1, 5 bases. V gave up 6 bases and J gave up 5 bases, with 14 bases separating them. This CDR3 has 14 residues. CDR1 is SNHLY, CDR2 FYNNEI, per germline. CDR3 in DNA: TGTGCCAGCAGGAGAGAGGGAGGGGATCAGCCCCAGCATTTT. Its translation is CASRREGGDQPQHF.

The chain carries TRBV5-4 and TRBJ1-2; D is possibly TRBD1 (6 bases). The CDR3 runs to 15 residues. Germline CDR1 SGHNT, CDR2 YYREEE (reference sequence). The V end was cut by 4 bases, the J end by 2 bases, with 15 bases between. CDR3 protein: CASSQQGGDNYGYTF. The CDR3 region has the DNA TGTGCCAGCAGCCAACAAGGGGGAGACAACTATGGCTACACCTTC.

This clone was counted only a few times. The rearrangement uses TRBV2 and TRBJ1-1; D is ambiguous. There are 13 residues in the CDR3. Germline-derived CDR1 and CDR2 are SNHLY and FYNNEI. Trimming took 2 bases from V and 3 from J, leaving 7 bases between them. Here the CDR3 DNA reads TGTGCCAGCAGTGAACTTGAGGACACTGAAGCTTTCTTT. It specifies CASSELEDTEAFF.

This clone showed up just once. The chain links TRBV14 to TRBJ2-1, with a weak D call TRBD1 (6 bases). The CDR3 covers 14 residues. With 1 base removed from V and 6 bases from J, the gap between germline ends came to 10 bases. CDR1 SGHDN and CDR2 FVKESK come from the germline V gene. The CDR3 here is CASSQVSGANEQFF. CDR3 in DNA: TGTGCCAGCAGCCAAGTTTCAGGGGCCAATGAGCAGTTCTTC.

The J gene is TRBJ2-1, the V gene TRBV28; 8 bases agree with TRBD2. The CDR3 is 14 residues long. Germline values: CDR1 MDHEN, CDR2 SYDVKM. V trimming: 10 bases; J trimming: 9 bases; junction bases outside the gene matches: 14. The CDR3: CAISPRTGGGEQFF. Written as DNA, the CDR3 is TGTGCCATCAGCCCTAGAACGGGAGGGGGTGAGCAGTTCTTC.

The V gene is TRBV5-1, the J gene TRBJ2-1; D is ambiguous. Germline CDR1 SGHRS, CDR2 YFSETQ. The V gene lost 4 bases and the J gene lost 10 bases, with 18 bases spanning the gap. This CDR3 contains 14 residues. CDR3 amino acids: CASSLYHRDREQFF. In DNA form, the CDR3 reads TGCGCCAGCAGCCTCTACCACCGCGACCGAGAGCAGTTCTTC.

This clone was seen only once. Germline is not matched at one junction end, which may reflect a read error. The rearrangement joins TRBV18 to TRBJ1-1, with D possibly TRBD1 on 6 matching bases. Per germline, CDR1 KGHSH and CDR2 LQKENI. The CDR3 is 14 residues long. CDR3 amino acids: CASSPQGLRAEAFF. The CDR3 DNA follows: TGTGCCAGTTCACCACAGGGTCTGAGGGCTGAAGCTTTCTTT.

The gene calls are TRBV28 and TRBJ2-1; 7 positions agree with TRBD2. This CDR3 comprises 16 residues. The V and J ends lost 6 bases and 5 bases, in that order; junction bases with no gene match: 13. Looked up from germline, CDR1 is MDHEN and CDR2 is SYDVKM. This CDR3 reads CASSTLLAAKDNEQFF. The DNA for the CDR3 is TGTGCCAGCAGCACTCTTCTAGCGGCCAAGGACAATGAGCAGTTCTTC.

At least ten counts were recorded for this clone. The gene calls are TRBV6-5 and TRBJ2-2; D is undetermined. V dropped 5 bases and J dropped 4 bases, with 8 bases sitting between them. Germline assignment: CDR1 MNHEY and CDR2 SVGAGI. CDR3 length: 13 amino acids. CDR3 protein: CASSKDGTGELFF. CDR3 nucleotides: TGTGCCAGCAGTAAGGACGGCACCGGGGAGCTGTTTTTT.

Worth noting for this clone: The sample carries other DNA sequences with the same CDR3. This chain links TRBV2 with TRBJ2-2; D possibly corresponds to TRBD1 (5 bases). Germline values: CDR1 SNHLY, CDR2 FYNNEI. The CDR3 covers 15 residues. V was clipped by 4 bases and J by 5 bases, with 14 bases between them. CDR3: CASSGDSQGTGELFF. The CDR3 nucleotides are TGTGCCAGCAGTGGTGACTCCCAGGGAACCGGGGAGCTGTTTTTT.

V and J are TRBV11-2 and TRBJ2-1, with D possibly TRBD2 on 6 matching bases. The CDR3 is 17 residues long. V lost 5 bases to trimming and J lost 7 bases, with 24 bases between them. Germline lookup yields CDR1 SGHAT and CDR2 FQNNGV. The CDR3 nucleotides are TGTGCCAGCAGCCCCCGGCGGGCGGGACCCTCGGGGAATGAGCAGTTCTTC. Translated, it gives CASSPRRAGPSGNEQFF.

The rearrangement uses TRBV7-9 and TRBJ1-1; 8 bases align to TRBD1. J gave up 2 bases and V 3 bases, and 2 bases lay outside the gene matches. CDR3 length: 14 residues. Germline V gives CDR1 SEHNR, CDR2 FQNEAQ (reference sequence). DNA of the CDR3: TGTGCCAGCAGCTTGCAGGGGGCTAACACTGAAGCTTTCTTT. Residues: CASSLQGANTEAFF.

J is TRBJ1-5 and V is TRBV6-6; no firm D call. Per germline, CDR1 MNHNY and CDR2 SVGAGI (reference sequence). The CDR3 loop spans 15 amino acids. V was pared by 6 bases and J by 1 base, with 13 bases between. CDR3 nucleotide sequence: TGTGCCAGCAGGACGACATGGGGAAGCAATCAGCCCCAGCATTTT. It specifies CASRTTWGSNQPQHF.

This chain connects TRBV11-1 to TRBJ1-3; no reliable D call. The V end was cut by 0 bases, the J end by 0 bases, with 12 bases between. The germline gives CDR1 SGHAT, CDR2 FQDESV (reference sequence). This CDR3 is built from 17 residues. The CDR3 sequence is CASSLAPAGSSGNTIYF. The CDR3 DNA reads as TGTGCCAGCAGCTTAGCTCCAGCGGGGAGCTCTGGAAACACCATATATTTT.